This T cell receptor (beta chain) comes out of a study of shared clonotypes between healthy human individuals. The wider study: The study enrolled a couple of women and three men aged 18 to 49.

Investigators spread the genomic DNA of each subset evenly over several immunoSEQ plates. The data were produced by immunoSEQ multiplex PCR, yet TCRdb's version contains in-frame clones alone and is incomplete. Of over a million clones in the sample, about 76% were seen once. Memory CD4+ cells were the fraction left after CD45RA+ naive selection. Study-wide results and caveats: Large sequencing depth failed to make sorted-subset sequencing complete, rarefaction showed.

CDR1 and CDR2 from the germline V gene are MRHNA and SNTAGT. The germline V and J ends were trimmed by 2 bases and 4 bases, with 8 bases remaining between them. CDR3 length: 13 amino acids. Details on this clone: Its antigen remains unknown.

What was sequenced was memory CD4+ T cells sorted from blood. Subset described: CD45RA-negative fraction. The genes are TRBV6-4 and TRBJ1-1, with D unresolved. This receptor was obtained from a man younger than 30 in good health. The DNA for the CDR3 is TGTGCCAGCAGTGACAGGCCGACCACTGAAGCTTTCTTT. Its protein product is CASSDRPTTEAFF.